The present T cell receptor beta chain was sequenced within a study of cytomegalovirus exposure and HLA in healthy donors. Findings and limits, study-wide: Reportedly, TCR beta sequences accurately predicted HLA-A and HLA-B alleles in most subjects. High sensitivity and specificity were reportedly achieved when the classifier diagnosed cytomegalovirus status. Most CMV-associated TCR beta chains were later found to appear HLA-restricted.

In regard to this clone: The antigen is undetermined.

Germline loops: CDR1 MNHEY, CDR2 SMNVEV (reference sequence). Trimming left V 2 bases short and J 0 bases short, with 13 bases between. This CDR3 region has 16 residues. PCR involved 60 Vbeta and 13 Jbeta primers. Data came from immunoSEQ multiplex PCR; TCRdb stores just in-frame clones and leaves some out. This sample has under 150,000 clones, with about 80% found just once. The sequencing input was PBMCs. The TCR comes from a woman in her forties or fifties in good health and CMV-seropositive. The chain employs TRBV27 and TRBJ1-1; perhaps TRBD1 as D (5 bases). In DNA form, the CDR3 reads TGTGCCAGCAGTTTAGGGGCGGGAGGTCTGAACACTGAAGCTTTCTTT. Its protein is CASSLGAGGLNTEAFF.